This T cell receptor beta chain was sequenced for a study of blood T cells in healthy people across ages. Study-level background: Capture by template switching was about one barcoded beta molecule per two T cells.

A sample-barcoded 5' primer and a J-beta primer mix were used in a second PCR of roughly 7 to 12 cycles. Sequencing yielded, for each sample, at least 3 million paired-end reads carrying CDR3. Each CDR3 protein is one row after TCRdb ran MiXCR on the 5' RACE reads. In the table there are 550,000 to 600,000 distinct CDR3 sequences, around 48% of which are singletons. The donors, healthy Caucasians from Russia, were aged roughly 6 to 90. To note about this clonotype: Its target is not known.

Study-wide points: Long-lived and aged donors differed, with more naive CD4+ cells and higher diversity in the long-lived.

The sequencing input was blood. The TCR originated in a man of 80 years or more in good health.

The CDR3: CASSVLRGTTDTQYF. In DNA, the CDR3 is TGTGCCAGCAGCGTCCTTCGGGGGACCACAGATACGCAGTATTTT. This sequence joins TRBV9 and TRBJ2-3; D might be TRBD2 (6 bases). This CDR3 region has 15 residues. The V gene lost 2 bases and the J gene lost 2 bases, with 12 bases spanning the gap. CDR1 SGDLS and CDR2 YYNGEE come from the germline V gene.